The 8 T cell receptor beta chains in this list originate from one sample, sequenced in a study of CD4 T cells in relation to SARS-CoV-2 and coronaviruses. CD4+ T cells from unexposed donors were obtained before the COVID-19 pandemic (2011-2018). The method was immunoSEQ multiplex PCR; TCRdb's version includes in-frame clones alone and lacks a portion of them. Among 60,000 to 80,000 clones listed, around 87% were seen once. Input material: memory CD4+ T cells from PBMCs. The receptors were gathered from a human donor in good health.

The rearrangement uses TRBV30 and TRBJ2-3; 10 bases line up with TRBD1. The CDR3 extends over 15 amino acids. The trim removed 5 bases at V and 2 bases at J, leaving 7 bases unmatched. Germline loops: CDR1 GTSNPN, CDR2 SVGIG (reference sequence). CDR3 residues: CAWVRQGADTDTQYF. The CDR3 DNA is TGTGCCTGGGTAAGACAGGGGGCGGACACAGATACGCAGTATTTT.

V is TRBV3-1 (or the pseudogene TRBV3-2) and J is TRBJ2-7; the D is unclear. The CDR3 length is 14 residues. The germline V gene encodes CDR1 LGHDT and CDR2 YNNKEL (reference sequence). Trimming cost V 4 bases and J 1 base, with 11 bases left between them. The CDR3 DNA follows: TGTGCCAGCAGCCCCCCGGTCGGTTCCTACGAGCAGTACTTC. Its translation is CASSPPVGSYEQYF.

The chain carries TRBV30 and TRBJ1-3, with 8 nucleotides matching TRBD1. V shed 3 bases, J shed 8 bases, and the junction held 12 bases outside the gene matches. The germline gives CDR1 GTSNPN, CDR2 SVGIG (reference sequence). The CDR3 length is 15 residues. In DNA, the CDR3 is TGTGCCTGGAGCCCGGGGACAGGTCTAAGCCACACCATATATTTT. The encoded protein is CAWSPGTGLSHTIYF. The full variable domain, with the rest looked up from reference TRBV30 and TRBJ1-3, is SQTIHQWPATLVQPVGSPLSLECTVEGTSNPNLYWYRQAAGRGLQLLFYSVGIGQISSEVPQNLSASRPQDRQFILSSKKLLLSDSGFYLCAWSPGTGLSHTIYFGEGSWLTVV.

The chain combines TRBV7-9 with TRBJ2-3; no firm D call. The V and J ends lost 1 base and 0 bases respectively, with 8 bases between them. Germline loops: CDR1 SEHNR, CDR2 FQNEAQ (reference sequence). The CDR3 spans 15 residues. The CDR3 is CASSLVGGSTDTQYF. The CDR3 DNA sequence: TGTGCCAGCAGCTTAGTCGGTGGGAGCACAGATACGCAGTATTTT.

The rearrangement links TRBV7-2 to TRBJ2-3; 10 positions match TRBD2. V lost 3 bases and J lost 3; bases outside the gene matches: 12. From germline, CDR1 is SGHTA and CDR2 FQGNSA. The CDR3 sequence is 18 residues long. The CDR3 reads CASSLGGSSGGYTDTQYF. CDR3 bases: TGTGCCAGCAGCTTGGGAGGGTCTAGCGGGGGATATACAGATACGCAGTATTTT.

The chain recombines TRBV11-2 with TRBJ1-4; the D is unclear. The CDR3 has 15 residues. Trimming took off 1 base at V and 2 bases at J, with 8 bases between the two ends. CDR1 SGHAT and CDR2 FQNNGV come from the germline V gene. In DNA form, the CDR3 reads TGTGCCAGCAGCTTAGTGACCGGTACTAATGAAAAACTGTTTTTT. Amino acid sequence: CASSLVTGTNEKLFF.

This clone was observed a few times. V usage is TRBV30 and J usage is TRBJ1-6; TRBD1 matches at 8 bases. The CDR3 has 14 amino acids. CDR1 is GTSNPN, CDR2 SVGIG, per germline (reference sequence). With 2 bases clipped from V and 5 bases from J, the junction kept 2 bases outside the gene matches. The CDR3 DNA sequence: TGTGCCTGGAGTACAGGGGGTAATAATTCACCCCTCCACTTT. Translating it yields CAWSTGGNNSPLHF.

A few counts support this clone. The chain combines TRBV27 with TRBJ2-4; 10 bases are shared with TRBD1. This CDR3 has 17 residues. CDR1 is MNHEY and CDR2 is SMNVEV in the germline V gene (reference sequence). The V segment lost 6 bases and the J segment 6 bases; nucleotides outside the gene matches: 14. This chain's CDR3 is CASRPLSGQGSGNIQYF. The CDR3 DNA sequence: TGTGCCAGCAGACCCCTCTCGGGACAGGGGAGCGGAAACATTCAGTACTTC.